The 10 T cell receptor beta chains below were found in one sample sequenced in a study of memory CD4+ T cells and cytomegalovirus serostatus (dated by TCRdb to between 2018 and 2020). A FACSAria II was used to sort memory CD4+ T cells, defined as single viable CD3+CD4+CD8-CD45RO+ cells. Receptors were amplified or captured by the immunoSEQ multiplex PCR assay. As stored in TCRdb, this immuneACCESS dataset retains in-frame rearrangements with V and J assigned. A fraction of the clones does not appear; measured against another copy, unresolved V genes explain less than half of the discrepancy, and the remainder lacks a known reason. The sample contains over 35,000 clones, around 84% of them found a single time. The top ten clonotypes cover roughly 0.76% of the sample. The sequencing sample was made of memory CD4+ T cells from blood. These receptors all stem from an adult in good health and CMV-seronegative.

The gene calls are TRBV5-4 and TRBJ1-2; D is unresolved. The CDR3 totals 16 residues. From germline, CDR1 is SGHNT and CDR2 YYREEE (reference sequence). Between the trimmed V and J ends, which lost 0 bases and 0 bases, there was a span of 12 bases. The CDR3 sequence: CASSLVMTGPNYGYTF. The CDR3 DNA reads as TGTGCCAGCAGCTTGGTGATGACGGGCCCTAACTATGGCTACACCTTC.

The chain uses TRBV11-3 and TRBJ1-1; the D gene is possibly TRBD1 (5 bases). Per germline, CDR1 SGHNT and CDR2 YENEEA. V was pared by 3 bases and J by 1 base, with 6 bases between. The CDR3 runs to 13 residues. CDR3 in DNA: TGTGCCAGCAGCTTTCAGGGGAACACTGAAGCTTTCTTT. Its protein product is CASSFQGNTEAFF.

V usage is TRBV27 and J usage is TRBJ1-1; D is unresolved. Trimming left V 6 bases short and J 1 base short, with 9 bases between. Germline V gives CDR1 MNHEY, CDR2 SMNVEV (reference sequence). CDR3 length equals 13 residues. Written as DNA, the CDR3 is TGTGCCAGCAGAACCGGGGAGAACACTGAAGCTTTCTTT. Translating gives CASRTGENTEAFF.

The CDR3 DNA reads as TGCGCCAGCAGCCCTGGACAGGGGGCAGGGGGCTACACCTTC. It yields the protein CASSPGQGAGGYTF. This chain joins TRBV5-1 and TRBJ1-2; 11 bases match TRBD1. The CDR3 contains 14 residues. V shed 4 bases and J 8 bases; nucleotides not matched to a gene: 7. Germline V gene data show CDR1 as SGHRS and CDR2 as YFSETQ.

The J gene is TRBJ1-4, the V gene TRBV2; D is perhaps TRBD1 (5 bases). The CDR3 loop spans 14 amino acids. Trimming removed 3 bases from V and 9 bases from J, with 14 bases in between. The germline gives CDR1 SNHLY, CDR2 FYNNEI. The CDR3 spells CASSDIGREQKLFF. CDR3 in DNA: TGTGCCAGCAGTGATATAGGCAGGGAGCAAAAACTGTTTTTT.

The chain links TRBV6-5 to TRBJ1-3; possible D gene TRBD1, 5 bases. Deletions cut 6 bases from V and 0 bases from J, with 12 bases between. CDR1 is MNHEY and CDR2 is SVGAGI in the germline V gene. The CDR3 is 15 residues long. CDR3 region: CASRAQGVSGNTIYF. The CDR3 nucleotides read TGTGCCAGCAGGGCCCAAGGGGTCTCTGGAAACACCATATATTTT.

The chain links TRBV27 to TRBJ2-2, with TRBD1 identical over 10 bases. J gave up 5 bases and V 6 bases, and 3 bases lay outside the gene matches. The CDR3 is 14 residues long. Germline CDR1 and CDR2: MNHEY and SMNVEV (reference sequence). CDR3 in amino acids: CASRGTGETGELFF. The DNA for the CDR3 is TGTGCCAGCAGGGGGACAGGGGAAACCGGGGAGCTGTTTTTT.

This rearrangement joins TRBV11-2 to TRBJ1-6; 8 nucleotides align to TRBD1. V dropped 0 bases and J dropped 10; count of bases not matched to a gene: 8. CDR3 length: 16 residues. The germline CDR1 and CDR2 sequences are SGHAT and FQNNGV. CDR3 amino acids: CASSLEWNRGDSPLHF. The CDR3 nucleotides read TGTGCCAGCAGCTTAGAGTGGAACAGGGGGGACTCACCCCTCCACTTT.

The chain carries TRBV6-5 and TRBJ2-3; the D is unclear. V was cut by 7 bases and J by 4 bases, with 9 bases left in between. Germline CDR1 and CDR2: MNHEY and SVGAGI. The CDR3 is made up of 12 amino acids. The CDR3 is CASTPLADTQYF. The CDR3 nucleotides are TGTGCCAGCACACCCCTAGCAGATACGCAGTATTTT.

The rearrangement joins TRBV27 to TRBJ2-1; TRBD2 might be the D (5 bases). This CDR3 is built from 15 residues. The V end lost 6 bases, the J end lost 7 bases, and 19 bases lay between the germline ends. CDR1 is MNHEY, CDR2 SMNVEV, per germline (reference sequence). The chain's CDR3 is CASRPLTGTGNEQFF. Written as DNA, the CDR3 is TGTGCCAGCAGGCCTCTAACGGGTACGGGGAATGAGCAGTTCTTC.